These T cell receptor beta chains were read from a single sample in a study of human T cells and chemical hapten exposure. MiXCR, applied by TCRdb to the RACE reads, yields one record per CDR3 protein. Of about 40,000 distinct CDR3 sequences listed, around 3% are singletons. The specimen was whole blood, collected in connection with sensitization to the hapten diphenylcyclopropenone (DPC). These receptors all come from a middle-aged man with alopecia areata. Some clones in this sample may be carry-over from other donors' samples. Each CDR3 is given with its conserved first and last residue. The order of the fields is J gene, clone size, CDR3 length, V gene, CDR3 protein. Rows give clone size only sometimes, using once, few, many, or a class for an expanded clone.

j_call: TRBJ2-2
clone_size: many
cdr3_length: 19
v_call: TRBV18
cdr3_aa: CASSPVPQGAYSNTGELFF

j_call: TRBJ2-3
clone_size: many
cdr3_length: 15
v_call: TRBV6-5
cdr3_aa: CASSTTGDRTDTQYF

j_call: TRBJ2-3
clone_size: many
cdr3_length: 19
v_call: TRBV20-1
cdr3_aa: CSARDLGGGEFTSTDTQYF

j_call: TRBJ2-3
clone_size: many
cdr3_length: 15
v_call: TRBV3-1
cdr3_aa: CASSQDNRKGDTQYF

j_call: TRBJ1-1
clone_size: many
cdr3_length: 17
v_call: TRBV4-1
cdr3_aa: CASSQPPTRVRATEAFF

j_call: TRBJ2-3
clone_size: many
cdr3_length: 16
v_call: TRBV7-9
cdr3_aa: CASSLGVAGTTDTQYF

j_call: TRBJ2-3
clone_size: many
cdr3_length: 16
v_call: TRBV20-1
cdr3_aa: CSALQRLAGSTDTQYF

j_call: TRBJ2-4
clone_size: many
cdr3_length: 14
v_call: TRBV7-2
cdr3_aa: CASSFGQAKNIQYF

j_call: TRBJ1-4
clone_size: -
cdr3_length: 16
v_call: TRBV6-1
cdr3_aa: CASSHWSGTTNEKLFF

j_call: TRBJ1-2
clone_size: few
cdr3_length: 14
v_call: TRBV6-5
cdr3_aa: CASNNGGQLGGYTF

j_call: TRBJ2-7
clone_size: many
cdr3_length: 15
v_call: TRBV28
cdr3_aa: CASSSQASGSYEQYF

j_call: TRBJ1-2
clone_size: few
cdr3_length: 13
v_call: TRBV5-1
cdr3_aa: CASSRTGGDGYTF

j_call: TRBJ2-3
clone_size: many
cdr3_length: 16
v_call: TRBV7-8
cdr3_aa: CASSLGILSSTDTQYF

j_call: TRBJ2-3
clone_size: many
cdr3_length: 15
v_call: TRBV20-1
cdr3_aa: CSAQGLAGDTDTQYF

j_call: TRBJ2-3
clone_size: many
cdr3_length: 14
v_call: TRBV11-1
cdr3_aa: CASSSGGSRDTQYF

j_call: TRBJ2-6
clone_size: many
cdr3_length: 16
v_call: TRBV19
cdr3_aa: CASSRQGAGGANVLTF

j_call: TRBJ2-3
clone_size: many
cdr3_length: 12
v_call: TRBV11-2
cdr3_aa: CASSSNRDTQYF

j_call: TRBJ1-2
clone_size: many
cdr3_length: 14
v_call: TRBV20-1
cdr3_aa: CSPTYQGTGYGYTF

j_call: TRBJ2-5
clone_size: many
cdr3_length: 15
v_call: TRBV28
cdr3_aa: CASSLQTGVVETQYF

j_call: TRBJ2-2
clone_size: many
cdr3_length: 13
v_call: TRBV27
cdr3_aa: CASSPGLAGELFF

j_call: TRBJ2-1
clone_size: many
cdr3_length: 14
v_call: TRBV12-3/TRBV12-4
cdr3_aa: CASRLLFGGGEQFF

j_call: TRBJ2-3
clone_size: few
cdr3_length: 19
v_call: TRBV5-6
cdr3_aa: CASSHRLAGVPRGTDTQYF

j_call: TRBJ2-5
clone_size: many
cdr3_length: 13
v_call: TRBV7-2
cdr3_aa: CASSLSPQETQYF

j_call: TRBJ1-1
clone_size: many
cdr3_length: 14
v_call: TRBV27
cdr3_aa: CASGHRGLNTEAFF

j_call: TRBJ2-1
clone_size: many
cdr3_length: 17
v_call: TRBV12-3/TRBV12-4
cdr3_aa: CASSFSQRGMSYNEQFF

j_call: TRBJ2-7
clone_size: many
cdr3_length: 16
v_call: TRBV28
cdr3_aa: CASSFHLAILSYEQYF

j_call: TRBJ1-6
clone_size: -
cdr3_length: 14
v_call: TRBV20-1
cdr3_aa: CSDRNRDSYSPLHF

j_call: TRBJ2-1
clone_size: many
cdr3_length: 16
v_call: TRBV15
cdr3_aa: CATSRDRVGSGNEQFF

j_call: TRBJ2-3
clone_size: many
cdr3_length: 14
v_call: TRBV11-2
cdr3_aa: CASSLGSATDTQYF

j_call: TRBJ2-3
clone_size: many
cdr3_length: 16
v_call: TRBV27
cdr3_aa: CASSLYGGVFTDTQYF

j_call: TRBJ2-3
clone_size: many
cdr3_length: 16
v_call: TRBV24-1
cdr3_aa: CATSDLGGPGTDTQYF

j_call: TRBJ2-3
clone_size: -
cdr3_length: 17
v_call: TRBV5-5
cdr3_aa: CASSLYGTSGRGDTQYF

j_call: TRBJ1-1
clone_size: many
cdr3_length: 12
v_call: TRBV3-1
cdr3_aa: CASRATIGEAFF

j_call: TRBJ2-1
clone_size: many
cdr3_length: 11
v_call: TRBV7-9
cdr3_aa: CASRTGRGQFF

j_call: TRBJ2-1
clone_size: many
cdr3_length: 14
v_call: TRBV12-3/TRBV12-4
cdr3_aa: CASSLSYSYNEQFF

j_call: TRBJ2-1
clone_size: many
cdr3_length: 14
v_call: TRBV9
cdr3_aa: CASSVTSGQGEQFF

j_call: TRBJ2-7
clone_size: many
cdr3_length: 13
v_call: TRBV20-1
cdr3_aa: CSADGDSQHEQYF

j_call: TRBJ2-1
clone_size: many
cdr3_length: 16
v_call: TRBV28
cdr3_aa: CASTSKGLSSYNEQFF

j_call: TRBJ1-1
clone_size: many
cdr3_length: 14
v_call: TRBV18
cdr3_aa: CASSPLRGDTEAFF

j_call: TRBJ2-3
clone_size: many
cdr3_length: 16
v_call: TRBV6-2/TRBV6-3
cdr3_aa: CASSSHYSGTTDTQYF

j_call: TRBJ2-3
clone_size: many
cdr3_length: 16
v_call: TRBV14
cdr3_aa: CASSQGSSGMRDTQYF

j_call: TRBJ2-1
clone_size: many
cdr3_length: 13
v_call: TRBV6-5
cdr3_aa: CASSYRGYNEQFF